The entry below describes one TCR beta chain. Germline is not matched at one junction end, which may reflect a read error. The data derive from a study of CD4 and CD8 cells across lung adenocarcinoma regions. Donors had localized lung adenocarcinoma, a non-small cell lung cancer. MiXCR, run by TCRdb on the PCR reads, gives a single entry per CDR3 protein. The data show thousands of distinct CDR3 sequences, around 54% seen once. The germline V gene encodes CDR1 SSHAT and CDR2 FNYEAQ (reference sequence). CDR3 size: 14 residues. The V and J genes are TRBV7-7 and TRBJ2-4, with a tentative D call TRBD2 (7 bases). The sequenced material came from CD4+ T cells from the margin of a lung tumor. The sequence was obtained from a female donor with lung adenocarcinoma. The CD4 and CD8 labels of this study may be unreliable. The CDR3 here is CASSLGGGSEKQYF. In nucleotides, the CDR3 is TGTGCTAGCAGCTTAGGGGGGGGCTCAGAGAAGCAGTACTTC.